This T cell receptor (beta chain) was sequenced for a study of OX40 agonist ivuxolimab in advanced cancers. Study overall: Checkpoint inhibitors had been given previously to under 50% of patients.

A single count supports this clone. Samples of blood were obtained at baseline, on cycle 4 day 1, and on cycle 7 day 1. Profiling relied on immunoSEQ multiplex PCR, and the TCRdb table lists in-frame clones only, not all of them. The table shows 87,000 or so clones, with roughly 84% occurring only once. V was pared by 5 bases and J by 2 bases, with 10 bases between. Germline V CDR1 and CDR2: SGHVS, FNYEAQ. This CDR3 comprises 14 residues. This sequence was found in an adult with an advanced solid tumor such as melanoma, head and neck, liver or kidney cancer. J is TRBJ2-1 and V is TRBV7-6; no clear D gene. The sequenced sample was CD4+ or CD8+ T cells sorted from blood, obtained in a trial of the OX40 agonist ivuxolimab. Written as DNA, the CDR3 is TGTGCCAGCAGCCAAAAGGCGGCCTACAATGAGCAGTTCTTC. Translation: CASSQKAAYNEQFF.